This section outlines one TCR beta chain sequence together with its context. Base qualities are not at hand, and no much larger clone is one base apart. Per the publication, the time point label means: cells obtained before transplantation from donor or recipient. Mixed lymphocyte reactions plated some 200,000 CFSE-labeled pre-transplant responders with some 200,000 irradiated violet-dye-labeled stimulators and were cultured for 6 days. Proliferating CD3+CD4+CFSE-low and CD3+CD8+CFSE-low responder cells were FACS-sorted on a BD Influx sorter after the mixed lymphocyte reaction. The sample originates from a study of graft-versus-host responses after intestinal transplantation (dated by TCRdb to 2020 to 2022). Regarding the study in general: The transplants that recipients got were multivisceral, liver-intestinal, or isolated intestinal. Every recipient was given anti-thymocyte globulin induction, followed by around three years of maintenance tacrolimus and steroids. Bulk TCR-beta CDR3 sequencing was used to track graft-versus-host and host-versus-graft alloreactive T cell clones in the graft, circulation and bone marrow after intestinal transplantation. To identify alloreactive clones, pre-transplant mixed lymphocyte reaction products were sequenced and compared with unstimulated pre-transplant donor and recipient T cells. A cohort of 24 intestinal transplant recipients, including one retransplant, was enrolled, and a few patients lacking pretransplant specimens were excluded. Donor T cell macrochimerism was defined as a peak of at least 4% donor T cells among recipient peripheral blood mononuclear cells. Rather than being sequenced by the commercial service, samples from a few later patients were sequenced in-house on an Illumina MiSeq and processed with MiXCR. Study-wide findings and limitations: Early after transplant, peak levels of circulating GvH clones were associated with declines in HvG clones. GvH clones were found in recipient bone marrow, and some of the GvH clones appeared earlier in ileal mucosa or blood, which is consistent with an intestinal mucosal origin. In the allografts of patients with donor T cell macrochimerism, GvH to HvG T cell clonal ratios were high. The conclusions were limited by the relatively low number and heterogeneity of the intestinal transplant patients.

The library was produced with the immunoSEQ multiplex PCR assay. For most patients, genomic DNA was isolated using the Qiagen DNeasy Blood and Tissue Kit and was shipped frozen to Adaptive Biotechnologies for TCR sequencing. For most patients, genomic DNA was subjected to high-throughput TCR-beta CDR3 sequencing by Adaptive Biotechnologies. The authors' pipeline ran thus. TCR sequencing data for roughly 18 patients were retrieved from Adaptive's ImmunoSEQ software; a few other patients were processed with MiXCR and VDJtools. To correct CD4 versus CD8 sorting errors, any sequence found in both subsets at a frequency ratio below 5:1 was removed. CDR3 nucleotide sequences shared by donor and recipient were removed because the origin of these sequences could not be assigned. At least 2-fold expansion over unstimulated cells and a minimum CFSE-low frequency of 0.002% (template counts) or 0.001% (read counts) were required for clones to be classified as alloreactive. Clones detected in sequenced pre-transplant spleen, lymph node, or MLR CFSE-low populations of the donor or recipient were defined as mappable. Cumulative frequency of alloreactive clones was calculated as a percentage of all sequences weighted by copy number. The source is immuneACCESS, and TCRdb retained only in-frame sequences with V and J called. Part of the clones is not carried over; for the studies checked, unresolved V genes explain less than half of this, and the remainder is unexplained. That table supplies the V and J calls and clone size; D and trimming were determined from the DNA. In all, the sample holds roughly 14,000 clones, and around 33% of those were seen once. The ten biggest clones cover 1.5% to 2% of the sample.

This clonotype originated in a human patient who received an intestinal transplant. Sample: alloreactive CD8+ T cells from a mixed lymphocyte reaction culture, taken before intestinal transplant. According to the study, the label for this sample's cell subset or site signals: CFSE-low proliferating T cells sorted from roughly six-day pre-transplant mixed lymphocyte reaction (GvH or HvG direction).

The DNA reads TGTGCCGTCCGCCCTCTCGGAGGCGGGGGCACAGATACGCAGTATTTT. It is translated as CAVRPLGGGGTDTQYF. The chain is made from TRBV2 and TRBJ2-3; the D gene is perhaps TRBD2, from 6 matching bases. From its cysteine to its phenylalanine, the CDR3 spans 16 amino acids. Just the 48-base CDR3 DNA is kept, in frame starting at base 1. Trimming at the junction amounts to 11 bases on V and 1 base on J, and the germline ends lie 22 bases apart. The germline V gene encodes CDR1 SNHLY and CDR2 FYNNEI.